The source of this T cell receptor beta chain is a study of OX40 agonist ivuxolimab in advanced cancers. Overall study: Each patient was given ivuxolimab into a vein every 2 weeks, at 0.01 to 10 mg/kg. General study results and limits: Individuals who were partial responders at 0.1-3.0 mg/kg had clonal expansion that ranked among the lowest.

Clones were read by immunoSEQ multiplex PCR, and TCRdb kept only the in-frame ones, dropping some. The table shows 100,000 or so clones, with around 90% occurring only once. The CDR3 totals 16 residues. J lost 4 bases, V lost 4 bases, and 8 bases had no gene match. Germline assignment: CDR1 GTSNPN and CDR2 SVGIG (reference sequence). Worth noting for this clone: The antigen remains unidentified.

This receptor was identified in an adult with an advanced solid tumor such as melanoma, head and neck, liver or kidney cancer. This material consisted of CD4+ or CD8+ T cells sorted from blood, taken in a trial of the OX40 agonist ivuxolimab. J is TRBJ2-3 and V is TRBV30, with 13 nucleotides matching TRBD2. The CDR3 sequence: CAWTHGLAGAADTQYF. The CDR3 bases are TGTGCCTGGACTCACGGACTAGCGGGAGCAGCAGATACGCAGTATTTT.